The 32 T cell receptor beta chains listed next were all sequenced from one sample in a study of Graves' ophthalmopathy and Graves' hyperthyroidism. RNA transcripts served as template for amplifying TCR beta CDR3 sequences. Scientists carried out first-round RT-PCR using HTBI primers and then a second-round multiplex PCR. TCRdb re-derived calls from the multiplex PCR reads in MiXCR, one entry per CDR3 protein. The repertoire holds around 1,200,000 distinct CDR3 sequences, roughly two fifths seen once, with approximately 10% in the top ten. Material: peripheral blood or thyroid tissue (not recorded which). These receptor sequences come from an adult man with Graves' hyperthyroidism.

V is TRBV5-1 and J is TRBJ2-7; D not certain. Trimming stripped 0 bases from V and 5 bases from J, with 9 bases between. This CDR3 spans 13 amino acids. Germline loops: CDR1 SGHRS, CDR2 YFSETQ. The CDR3 DNA reads TGCGCCAGCAGCTTGGTTGGCCTTGACGAGCAGTACTTC. Residues: CASSLVGLDEQYF.

The V gene is TRBV10-3, the J gene TRBJ2-3; no clear D. The CDR3 is made up of 14 amino acids. The germline CDR1 and CDR2 sequences are ENHRY and SYGVKD. The CDR3 coding sequence is TGTGCGACCAGTCCCTCAGCCGTCACAGATACGCAGTATTTT. Translated: CATSPSAVTDTQYF.

This clonotype was seen at least ten times. The chain combines TRBV2 with TRBJ2-7; maybe TRBD1 (6 bases). The V end lost 7 bases, the J end lost 3 bases, and 19 bases lay between the germline ends. Germline CDR1 reads SNHLY; CDR2 reads FYNNEI. The CDR3 spans 15 residues. CDR3 in DNA: TGTGCCAGCACCGAAGACAGGATCCGAAACTACGAGCAGTACTTC. Translated, it gives CASTEDRIRNYEQYF.

With respect to this clonotype: At one of its ends the junction is not consistent with the germline gene, which may arise from a read error. The chain is built from TRBV20-1 and TRBJ2-7, with 7 positions matching TRBD1. The CDR3 consists of 14 residues. Germline V gives CDR1 DFQATT, CDR2 SNEGSKA (reference sequence). CDR3 DNA sequence: TGCAGTGCCAGAGACAGGGCCCGCTCCTACGAGCAGTACTTC. This sequence encodes CSARDRARSYEQYF.

This sequence joins TRBV7-9 and TRBJ1-1, with D unclear. The germline CDR1 and CDR2 sequences are SEHNR and FQNEAQ (reference sequence). The CDR3 contains 12 residues. Between the trimmed V and J ends, which lost 3 bases and 8 bases, there was a span of 10 bases. The CDR3 here is CASSFPGIEAFF. Written as DNA, the CDR3 is TGTGCCAGCAGCTTTCCCGGGATAGAAGCTTTCTTT.

The table lists this clonotype with many counts. The chain has TRBV10-3 and TRBJ2-5; D gene unclear. The CDR3 contains 13 residues. Germline V CDR1 and CDR2: ENHRY, SYGVKD. Trimming took 7 bases from V and 1 from J, leaving 10 bases between them. The CDR3 DNA sequence: TGTGCCATCAATGACGGGCCCCAAGAGACCCAGTACTTC. Translated: CAINDGPQETQYF.

Many counts were recorded for this clonotype. This chain joins TRBV11-2 and TRBJ2-6; possibly TRBD1 or TRBD2 for D (5 bases each). The CDR3 contains 17 residues. Germline CDR1 reads SGHAT; CDR2 reads FQNNGV. The ends were cut back, 4 bases at V and 1 base at J, with 14 bases in the middle. The CDR3 reads CASSSGTRGSGANVLTF. In nucleotides, the CDR3 is TGTGCCAGCAGCTCCGGGACCCGCGGGTCTGGGGCCAACGTCCTGACTTTC.

This clonotype appeared a few times. The chain links TRBV6-5 to TRBJ1-6, with 9 nucleotides matching TRBD1. CDR1 and CDR2 from the germline V gene are MNHEY and SVGAGI. V was clipped by 4 bases and J by 10 bases; unmatched bases: 17. The CDR3 is 18 residues long. As DNA, the CDR3 is TGTGCCAGCAGTTTGAGGCCAACCGGGACAGGGAACGAGTCACCCCTCCACTTT. Its protein is CASSLRPTGTGNESPLHF.

The chain couples TRBV5-4 to TRBJ2-7, with D possibly being TRBD1 (6 bases). The V and J ends lost 3 bases and 4 bases respectively, with 20 bases between them. The CDR3 extends over 16 amino acids. Germline V lookup: CDR1 SGHNT, CDR2 YYREEE (reference sequence). CDR3 bases: TGTGCCAGCAGCTCCATTACAGCCGGGACAAAGTACGAGCAGTACTTC. Translating gives CASSSITAGTKYEQYF.

The V call is TRBV7-2, the J call TRBJ2-5; D remains unclear. V shed 5 bases and J shed 2 bases, with 12 bases lying between them. The CDR3 spans 14 residues. Germline CDR1 reads SGHTA; CDR2 reads FQGNSA. The CDR3: CASSPWLPQETQYF. Written as DNA, the CDR3 is TGTGCCAGCAGCCCATGGCTACCTCAAGAGACCCAGTACTTC.

This clonotype appeared many times. This sequence joins TRBV11-2 and TRBJ1-5, with D uncertain. The CDR3 covers 17 residues. Germline CDR1 SGHAT, CDR2 FQNNGV. V dropped 5 bases and J dropped 7 bases, with 24 bases sitting between them. CDR3 bases: TGTGCCAGCAGCAATAGGGCGGTTGTGGGGTTCCCACAGCCCCAGCATTTT. It yields the protein CASSNRAVVGFPQPQHF.

The CDR3 nucleotides are TGTGCCACCAGCAGAGATCGGGGTATAGAGGGGGATACGCAGTATTTT. Protein: CATSRDRGIEGDTQYF. V gene TRBV15 combines with J gene TRBJ2-3; the D gene could be TRBD1 or TRBD2 (5 bases each). Germline V CDR1 and CDR2: LNHNV, YYDKDF (reference sequence). V was shortened by 0 bases and J by 6 bases, with 16 bases between the two germline ends. This CDR3 has 16 amino acids.

This chain links TRBV6-1 with TRBJ2-6; tentatively, D is TRBD1 (6 bases). Trimming took 6 bases from V and 4 from J, leaving 13 bases between them. This CDR3 comprises 15 residues. CDR1 and CDR2 (germline): MNHNS, SASEGT. CDR3 protein: CASSRNQGGANVLTF. CDR3 in DNA: TGTGCCAGCAGCCGAAACCAGGGGGGGGCCAACGTCCTGACTTTC.

This clonotype was observed a single time. The chain carries TRBV20-1 and TRBJ2-5; 9 bases are shared with TRBD2. The CDR3 covers 15 residues. Trimming took 1 base from V and 11 from J; bases not matched to a gene: 14. Germline CDR1 is DFQATT and CDR2 is SNEGSKA (reference sequence). The chain's CDR3 is CSARAASGKGDTQYF. Written as DNA, the CDR3 is TGCAGTGCTAGAGCGGCTAGCGGGAAGGGAGATACGCAGTACTTC.

J is TRBJ1-6 and V is TRBV7-9, with a weak D call TRBD1 (6 bases). This CDR3 is 15 amino acids long. Trimming took off 6 bases at V and 7 bases at J, with 16 bases between the two ends. Germline assignment: CDR1 SEHNR and CDR2 FQNEAQ (reference sequence). The CDR3 sequence: CASSATGHPNSPLHF. CDR3 DNA sequence: TGTGCCAGCAGTGCGACGGGACACCCAAATTCACCCCTCCACTTT.

This clonotype was counted only a few times. The chain combines TRBV14 with TRBJ2-7, with a tentative D call TRBD2 (6 bases). Trimming removed 8 bases from V and 0 bases from J, with 20 bases in between. The CDR3 loop spans 16 amino acids. In germline, CDR1 is SGHDN, CDR2 FVKESK. CDR3 sequence (DNA): TGTGCCAGCTCACCCTCGGAGGGCATGGGCTCCTACGAGCAGTACTTC. It specifies CASSPSEGMGSYEQYF.

A few counts support this clonotype. This rearrangement joins TRBV12-3 or TRBV12-4 to TRBJ2-6; 7 nucleotides agree with TRBD1. V lost 5 bases and J lost 5; bases outside the gene matches: 12. The length of the CDR3 is 17 residues. This CDR3 reads CASSPRTGRGWANVLTF. The CDR3 DNA follows: TGTGCCAGCAGTCCCCGGACAGGCCGAGGTTGGGCCAACGTCCTGACTTTC.

This clonotype has just a few counts. The V call is TRBV3-1, the J call TRBJ2-5; D is uncertain. V was clipped by 0 bases and J by 7 bases, with 12 bases between them. The CDR3 spans 14 residues. Per the germline V gene, CDR1 is LGHDT and CDR2 is YNNKEL (reference sequence). CDR3 in amino acids: CASSQDRSVVTQYF. In nucleotides, the CDR3 is TGTGCCAGCAGCCAAGATAGGTCCGTCGTGACCCAGTACTTC.

This chain uses TRBV20-1 with TRBJ1-6; 8 bases align to TRBD1. Trimming at V came to 6 bases and at J to 9 bases, leaving 19 bases not matched to a gene. CDR3 length equals 17 residues. Germline V gene sequence: CDR1 DFQATT, CDR2 SNEGSKA (reference sequence). The CDR3 sequence: CSAPARDRSPLSSPLHF. The CDR3 bases are TGCAGTGCGCCAGCCCGGGACAGGTCCCCCTTATCTTCACCCCTCCACTTT.

This clonotype was recorded only once. The rearrangement uses TRBV5-4 and TRBJ1-5, with 7 nucleotides matching TRBD1. The CDR3 contains 16 residues. CDR1 is SGHNT, CDR2 YYREEE, per germline (reference sequence). V dropped 4 bases and J dropped 5; count of bases not matched to a gene: 12. The CDR3 here is CASSPSPDREYQPQHF. The CDR3 coding sequence is TGTGCCAGCAGCCCGAGTCCAGACAGGGAGTATCAGCCCCAGCATTTT. The full variable domain, with the rest looked up from reference TRBV5-4 and TRBJ1-5, is ETGVTQSPTHLIKTRGQQVTLRCSSQSGHNTVSWYQQALGQGPQFIFQYYREEENGRGNFPPRFSGLQFPNYSSELNVNALELDDSALYLCASSPSPDREYQPQHFGDGTRLSIL.

Details on this clonotype: Relative to the germline gene, one junction end is altered; a read error may explain this. The chain links TRBV10-3 to TRBJ1-5, with TRBD1 as a possible D gene (5 bases). The CDR3 extends over 15 amino acids. In germline, CDR1 is ENHRY, CDR2 SYGVKD. CDR3: CASSRSQGPNQPQHF. DNA of the CDR3: TGTGCCAGCAGTCGATCCCAGGGTCCCAATCAGCCCCAGCATTTT.

This chain joins TRBV12-3 or TRBV12-4 and TRBJ2-5; 10 bases align to TRBD1. CDR3 size: 15 residues. The V gene end was trimmed by 5 bases and the J gene end by 1 base; junction bases not matched to a gene: 4. The CDR3 reads CASSPWTGGQETQYF. The DNA of the CDR3 is TGTGCCAGCAGTCCTTGGACAGGGGGCCAAGAGACCCAGTACTTC.

V and J are TRBV10-3 and TRBJ2-5; 9 bases agree with TRBD1. The length of the CDR3 is 14 residues. CDR1 and CDR2 from the germline V gene are ENHRY and SYGVKD. Unmatched junction bases numbered 11, after V lost 10 bases and J lost 5 bases. The CDR3 DNA reads as TGTGCCAGCTCCGGGACAGGGAATGCGGAGACCCAGTACTTC. Protein product: CASSGTGNAETQYF.

The chain uses TRBV2 and TRBJ1-5; the D is unclear. V was trimmed by 9 bases and J by 0 bases, leaving 6 bases between them. CDR1 and CDR2 from the germline V gene are SNHLY and FYNNEI. This CDR3 contains 12 residues. CDR3: CARRHSNQPQHF. CDR3 nucleotide sequence: TGTGCCAGACGACATAGCAATCAGCCCCAGCATTTT.

The chain's CDR3 is CASSSQGMGTEAFF. The CDR3 region has the DNA TGTGCCAGCAGTTCACAGGGGATGGGCACTGAAGCTTTCTTT. The chain couples TRBV6-2 or TRBV6-3 to TRBJ1-1; 7 nucleotides align to TRBD1. After removal of 4 bases from V and 4 bases from J, the junction contained 6 bases not matched to a gene. The CDR3 runs 14 residues. Germline lookup yields CDR1 MNHEY and CDR2 SVGEGT.

A word on this clonotype: Just one base apart from a much larger clone, this may be a read error. The CDR3 end shows no conserved phenylalanine or tryptophan, and so a read error is likely. The rearrangement joins TRBV7-9 to TRBJ1-1; D is unclear. The germline gives CDR1 SEHNR, CDR2 FQNEAQ (reference sequence). This CDR3 is 12 amino acids long. In DNA, the CDR3 is TGTGCCAGCAGCTTGGGGAACACTAAAGCTTTCTCT. Its protein product is CASSLGNTKAFS.

This clonotype was observed at least ten times. This chain connects TRBV10-2 to TRBJ1-5; weak D call: TRBD1 (5 bases). Trimming removed 3 bases at V and 1 base at J, with 13 bases between. CDR1 and CDR2 (germline): WSHSY, SAAADI. The CDR3 sequence is 16 residues long. The CDR3 coding sequence is TGCGCCAGCAGTGACCGGGGGATTGGGAGCAATCAGCCCCAGCATTTT. This gives the protein CASSDRGIGSNQPQHF.

This chain links TRBV29-1 with TRBJ1-5; 7 nucleotides line up with TRBD1. V was clipped by 7 bases and J by 12 bases; unmatched bases: 6. Germline CDR1 and CDR2: SQVTM and ANQGSEA. The CDR3 is made up of 10 amino acids. CDR3 in amino acids: CSARQGGQHF. The CDR3, as DNA: TGCAGCGCCCGACAGGGAGGCCAGCATTTT.

A few counts support this clonotype. The chain has TRBV20-1 and TRBJ2-7, with D tentatively TRBD1 (6 bases). CDR1 DFQATT and CDR2 SNEGSKA come from the germline V gene (reference sequence). The CDR3 is made up of 14 amino acids. The ends were cut back, 6 bases at V and 4 bases at J, with 19 bases in the middle. This CDR3 reads CSAPELGALYEQYF. The DNA of the CDR3 is TGCAGTGCCCCCGAGCTGGGGGCGCTTTACGAGCAGTACTTC.

This clonotype was detected only a few times. This chain joins TRBV11-2 and TRBJ1-1, with D possibly matching TRBD1 (6 bases). Germline V gene sequence: CDR1 SGHAT, CDR2 FQNNGV. V dropped 1 base and J dropped 8 bases, with 14 bases sitting between them. CDR3 size: 14 residues. The CDR3 loop is CASSLGGRRTEAFF. The DNA for the CDR3 is TGTGCCAGCAGCTTAGGGGGGCGTCGGACGGAAGCTTTCTTT.

V usage is TRBV24-1 and J usage is TRBJ1-5; maybe TRBD1 (6 bases). V gave up 8 bases and J gave up 7 bases, with 14 bases separating them. Germline lookup yields CDR1 KGHDR and CDR2 SFDVKD. CDR3 length equals 13 residues. CDR3 in amino acids: CATMAGGWQPQHF. In nucleotides, the CDR3 is TGTGCCACCATGGCGGGGGGCTGGCAGCCCCAGCATTTT.

This clonotype showed up many times. The CDR3 spells CASSQYHASPLHF. The DNA for the CDR3 is TGCGCCAGCAGCCAATATCATGCTTCACCCCTCCACTTT. The V call is TRBV4-3, the J call TRBJ1-6; D is unresolved. The germline V and J ends were trimmed by 2 bases and 9 bases, with 8 bases remaining between them. Germline CDR1 and CDR2: LGHNA and YSLEER. This CDR3 comprises 13 residues.